These 18 T cell receptor beta chains came from one sample sequenced in a study of T cell responses to AZD1222 COVID-19 vaccine. Sequencing was performed with immunoSEQ multiplex PCR; in TCRdb, only in-frame clones are kept and a portion is missing. The table records 100,000 to 150,000 clones, around 85% of them present only once. The source was peripheral blood, collected 28 days after the second dose of the MenACWY control vaccine. The receptor set was obtained from an adult who received the MenACWY meningococcal vaccine as a control.

Regarding this clone: The sample contains more than one DNA sequence encoding this CDR3. The V and J genes are TRBV6-1 and TRBJ1-1; D not resolved. From germline, CDR1 is MNHNS and CDR2 SASEGT. Between the trimmed V and J ends, which lost 3 bases and 1 base, there was a span of 6 bases. The length of the CDR3 is 13 residues. The CDR3 DNA sequence: TGTGCCAGCAGTGAGACGGGGAACACTGAAGCTTTCTTT. Residues: CASSETGNTEAFF.

The chain carries TRBV12-3 or TRBV12-4 and TRBJ1-3; D gene ambiguous. The germline V and J ends were trimmed by 6 bases and 0 bases, with 3 bases remaining between them. The CDR3 spans 12 residues. CDR3 residues: CASSPSGNTIYF. CDR3 nucleotide sequence: TGTGCCAGCAGCCCCTCTGGAAACACCATATATTTT.

The chain couples TRBV5-5 to TRBJ2-7; D unresolved. Trimming removed 2 bases from V and 3 bases from J, with 9 bases in between. The CDR3 sequence is 13 residues long. Germline V gene lookup returns CDR1 SGHKS and CDR2 YYEKEE (reference sequence). CDR3 sequence (DNA): TGTGCCAGCAGCTTCGGGCGCCGCTACGAGCAGTACTTC. It translates to CASSFGRRYEQYF.

V gene TRBV6-1 combines with J gene TRBJ1-1, with D tentatively TRBD1 (6 bases). Germline assignment: CDR1 MNHNS and CDR2 SASEGT. The V and J ends lost 2 bases and 5 bases respectively, with 21 bases between them. The CDR3 has 17 amino acids. This chain's CDR3 is CASSESLRLGARTEAFF. CDR3 in DNA: TGTGCCAGCAGTGAAAGTCTCCGGTTGGGGGCGAGGACTGAAGCTTTCTTT.

The CDR3 sequence is CASSPVISGNTIYF. For the CDR3, the DNA is TGCGCCAGCAGCCCTGTGATCTCTGGAAACACCATATATTTT. V is TRBV4-1 and J is TRBJ1-3, with D uncertain. This CDR3 spans 14 amino acids. CDR1 is MGHRA and CDR2 is YSYEKL in the germline V gene. V gave up 4 bases and J gave up 0 bases, with 7 bases separating them.

The gene calls are TRBV6-5 and TRBJ1-5, with unresolved D. The CDR3 is made up of 13 amino acids. With 2 bases removed from V and 0 bases from J, the gap between germline ends came to 2 bases. From germline, CDR1 is MNHEY and CDR2 SVGAGI. The CDR3 protein is CASSYSSNQPQHF. CDR3 bases: TGTGCCAGCAGTTACAGTAGCAATCAGCCCCAGCATTTT.

This rearrangement joins TRBV24-1 to TRBJ2-1, with D uncertain. The CDR3 sequence is 12 residues long. Germline CDR1 and CDR2: KGHDR and SFDVKD. V was trimmed by 2 bases and J by 9 bases, leaving 7 bases between them. In nucleotides, the CDR3 is TGTGCCACCAGTGATTATAAATTTGAGCAGTTCTTC. The encoded protein is CATSDYKFEQFF.

The V gene is TRBV28, the J gene TRBJ1-1; TRBD1 matches at 9 bases. The CDR3 sequence is 16 residues long. The V segment lost 4 bases and the J segment 0 bases; nucleotides outside the gene matches: 6. Germline V gene data show CDR1 as MDHEN and CDR2 as SYDVKM. This chain's CDR3 is CASSSINRGLNTEAFF. The CDR3 coding sequence is TGTGCCAGCAGTTCCATTAACAGGGGGCTGAACACTGAAGCTTTCTTT.

This clone has a handful of counts. The V and J genes are TRBV27 and TRBJ1-1; 12 bases are a match to TRBD1. V trimming: 5 bases; J trimming: 5 bases; junction bases outside the gene matches: 6. The CDR3 spans 15 residues. CDR1 MNHEY and CDR2 SMNVEV come from the germline V gene (reference sequence). The CDR3 DNA sequence: TGTGCCAGCAGTGTCGGGACAGGGGGCTTAACTGAAGCTTTCTTT. It yields the protein CASSVGTGGLTEAFF.

This chain uses TRBV5-6 with TRBJ1-1; tentatively, D is TRBD1 (5 bases). V gave up 1 base and J gave up 3 bases, with 13 bases separating them. Germline CDR1 reads SGHDT; CDR2 reads YYEEEE. This CDR3 is 15 amino acids long. CDR3: CASSLPGGVDTEAFF. CDR3 nucleotides: TGTGCCAGCAGCTTGCCTGGGGGGGTGGACACTGAAGCTTTCTTT. The full variable domain, completed using reference TRBV5-6 and TRBJ1-1, is DAGVTQSPTHLIKTRGQQVTLRCSPKSGHDTVSWYQQALGQGPQFIFQYYEEEERQRGNFPDRFSGHQFPNYSSELNVNALLLGDSALYLCASSLPGGVDTEAFFGQGTRLTVV.

The V gene is TRBV7-3, the J gene TRBJ2-6, with unresolved D. The ends were cut back, 6 bases at V and 2 bases at J, with 11 bases in the middle. Germline V CDR1 and CDR2: SGHTA, FQGTGA. The CDR3 has 15 residues. CDR3 protein: CASSPEVAGANVLTF. In DNA form, the CDR3 reads TGTGCCAGCAGTCCTGAGGTAGCTGGGGCCAACGTCCTGACTTTC.

J is TRBJ2-3 and V is TRBV7-3, with unresolved D. V lost 4 bases and J 2 bases, leaving 7 bases between the germline ends. Germline CDR1 is SGHTA and CDR2 is FQGTGA. The CDR3 totals 13 residues. CDR3 DNA: TGTGCCAGCAGCTCGAAGAACACAGATACGCAGTATTTT. Protein product: CASSSKNTDTQYF.

This chain connects TRBV6-5 to TRBJ2-4; perhaps TRBD1 as D (5 bases). CDR3 length: 15 amino acids. V shed 10 bases and J shed 0 bases, with 16 bases lying between them. In germline, CDR1 is MNHEY, CDR2 SVGAGI. The DNA for the CDR3 is TGTGCCACTTTGGGGCTACAACTAGCCAAAAACATTCAGTACTTC. This sequence encodes CATLGLQLAKNIQYF.

The CDR3 here is CASSPGTPNTEAFF. The CDR3 nucleotides are TGTGCCAGCAGCCCCGGGACACCGAACACTGAAGCTTTCTTT. V usage is TRBV6-2 or TRBV6-3 and J usage is TRBJ1-1; D is possibly TRBD1 (6 bases). This CDR3 region has 14 residues. V lost 6 bases, J lost 1 base, and 12 bases lay in between. Per germline, CDR1 MNHEY and CDR2 SVGEGT.

J is TRBJ2-4 and V is TRBV12-3 or TRBV12-4; D remains unclear. Trimming took 4 bases from V and 14 from J, leaving 15 bases between them. This CDR3 spans 12 amino acids. CDR3 coding DNA: TGTGCCAGCAGTTCAAGCCTTGGAAAAGAGTACTTC. As protein: CASSSSLGKEYF.

V usage is TRBV5-1 and J usage is TRBJ2-1, with TRBD1 identical over 7 bases. The germline gives CDR1 SGHRS, CDR2 YFSETQ. V shed 2 bases and J 2 bases; nucleotides not matched to a gene: 4. This CDR3 spans 15 amino acids. The CDR3 sequence is CASSFMQGAYNEQFF. For the CDR3, the DNA is TGCGCCAGCAGCTTCATGCAGGGGGCCTACAATGAGCAGTTCTTC.

The chain is built from TRBV12-5 and TRBJ1-2, with D possibly matching TRBD1 (6 bases). CDR1 and CDR2 from the germline V gene are LGHNT and FRNRAP. Trimming took 2 bases from V and 10 from J, leaving 14 bases between them. The CDR3 runs 13 residues. The CDR3 nucleotides are TGTGCTAGTGGTTTGTCGGGGGGGGCACCCTACACCTTC. Its translation: CASGLSGGAPYTF.

V gene TRBV18 combines with J gene TRBJ1-1; perhaps TRBD1 as D (5 bases). Trimming cost V 1 base and J 7 bases, with 16 bases left between them. The CDR3 contains 15 residues. CDR1 KGHSH and CDR2 LQKENI come from the germline V gene. The CDR3: CASSPQSVAGLEAFF. The CDR3 nucleotides read TGTGCCAGCTCACCACAATCGGTGGCAGGGCTTGAAGCTTTCTTT. Full variable domain (remainder filled in from reference TRBV18 and TRBJ1-1): NAGVMQNPRHLVRRRGQEARLRCSPMKGHSHVYWYRQLPEEGLKFMVYLQKENIIDESGMPKERFSAEFPKEGPSILRIQQVVRGDSAAYFCASSPQSVAGLEAFFGQGTRLTVV.